This T cell receptor beta chain was observed in a study of CD8 T cells in ankylosing spondylitis. Findings and limits, study-wide: There was reportedly significant enrichment of clones that were disease-linked in matched ankylosing spondylitis synovial fluid. About eight highly homologous variants made up a TCR beta motif that seemed to typify ankylosing spondylitis blood.

This clonotype was counted many times. Its antigen remains unknown. Trimming removed 0 bases from V and 5 bases from J; junction bases left unmatched: 4. The CDR3 spans 15 residues. Germline CDR1 is SGDLS and CDR2 is YYNGEE. TCRdb reanalysed the 5' RACE reads using MiXCR and keeps one entry per CDR3 protein. This table has about 39,000 distinct CDR3 sequences, less than 4% appearing once. This receptor was identified in a male donor with ankylosing spondylitis or in good health (not recorded which). Sample: blood, either unsorted or a sorted T cell fraction (not recorded which). The chain carries TRBV9 and TRBJ2-1; 8 bases fit TRBD2. CDR3 in amino acids: CASSVGSGRDNEQFF. In DNA form, the CDR3 reads TGTGCCAGCAGCGTAGGGAGCGGGAGAGACAATGAGCAGTTCTTC.